This TCR beta chain was recorded in a study of blood T cell repertoires in COVID-19. Assay: immunoSEQ multiplex PCR; the TCRdb copy retains only in-frame clones and omits some. This sample has more than 140,000 clones, with 80% to 90% found just once. Sequenced sample: peripheral blood. This clonotype was obtained from a woman between 55 and 75 years old with acute or convalescent COVID-19.

The DNA for the CDR3 is TGCAGCGTTGGGGCAACTGGCGGCTACACCTTC. Translated: CSVGATGGYTF. The chain recombines TRBV29-1 with TRBJ1-2; D is unclear. V lost 4 bases to trimming and J lost 8 bases, with 11 bases between them. This CDR3 region has 11 residues. Germline-derived CDR1 and CDR2 are SQVTM and ANQGSEA.